This is a list of T cell receptor beta chains from one sample in a study of OX40 agonist ivuxolimab in advanced cancers. Sequencing used immunoSEQ multiplex PCR; TCRdb keeps in-frame clones, though not all of them. Altogether more than 30,000 clones are present, around 87% being singletons, with the ten largest covering 20% to 30%. The specimen was CD4+ or CD8+ T cells sorted from blood, collected in a trial of the OX40 agonist ivuxolimab. These receptors all come from an adult with an advanced solid tumor such as melanoma, head and neck, liver or kidney cancer. Each CDR3 is given with its conserved first and last residue. A D gene is named only where the DNA matches it firmly.

v_gene	j_gene	d_gene	CDR3aa
TRBV5-1	TRBJ1-2	.	CASSLDWGQKGYGYTF
TRBV7-2	TRBJ2-1	.	CASSLERVTYNEQFF
TRBV15	TRBJ2-7	TRBD1	CATSSGPPPGQAFYEQYF
TRBV18	TRBJ2-7	.	CASSLVGGYEQYF
TRBV28	TRBJ1-5	.	CASSFNRDNQPQHF
TRBV28	TRBJ1-3	.	CASSFRGGFSGNTIYF
TRBV7-9	TRBJ1-5	TRBD1	CASSPLGQQNQPQHF
TRBV29-1	TRBJ2-7	TRBD2	CSVEEGGSNEQYF
TRBV14	TRBJ2-6	TRBD2	CASSHWAGDGEGSGANVLTF
TRBV7-9	TRBJ2-1	TRBD1	CASSRQGLHNEQFF
TRBV28	TRBJ1-4	TRBD1	CASSLWTGQAKGLFF
TRBV19	TRBJ2-3	.	CASSMSHGTTGDTQYF
TRBV27	TRBJ2-2	TRBD1	CASRTGDAGELFF
TRBV6-1	TRBJ1-5	.	CASSDQLNQPQHF
TRBV19	TRBJ1-1	TRBD1	CATEGTGGGTEAFF
TRBV6-1	TRBJ2-2	TRBD1	CASSALTGGITGELFF
TRBV10-3	TRBJ2-5	TRBD2	CAISATGLAGGGETQYF
TRBV7-7	TRBJ2-2	.	CASSLIGTPPPGELFF
TRBV28	TRBJ2-2	.	CAHRDFSNTGELFF
TRBV14	TRBJ2-2	.	CASSPTGLANTGELFF
TRBV7-9	TRBJ2-1	.	CASSLASQYDEQFF
TRBV11-2	TRBJ2-1	TRBD2	CASSQLAGGPWEQFF
TRBV6-5	TRBJ1-5	.	CASSYGLGNNQPQHF
TRBV5-1	TRBJ2-1	.	CASSLVPGGFTNEQFF
TRBV16	TRBJ2-1	.	CASSQGWGNNEQFF
TRBV9	TRBJ2-7	TRBD2	CASSPRIENFAGESYEQYF
TRBV19	TRBJ2-7	.	CASSMSTGISYEQYF
TRBV7-2	TRBJ2-1	TRBD2	CASSSTSVYNEQFF
TRBV10-3	TRBJ1-4	.	CAISESPGIEKLFF
TRBV9	TRBJ2-3	.	CASSPGVGNTDTQYF
TRBV28	TRBJ1-2	.	CASSLVSRIYGYTF
TRBV5-6	TRBJ2-5	TRBD2	CASSSRTSGMETQYF
TRBV19	TRBJ1-5	.	CASSIRGPRGPLSNQPQHF
TRBV4-1	TRBJ2-3	TRBD2	CASSQGGLAGVVTDTQYF
TRBV28	TRBJ1-5	.	CASSIWGERGNQPQHF
TRBV6-5	TRBJ2-1	.	CASMRGPSRSEQFF
TRBV28	TRBJ2-3	.	CASSLWAGAGRPDTQYF
TRBV5-5	TRBJ1-1	TRBD1	CASSLVGDREAFF
TRBV14	TRBJ2-5	.	CASSPVWTGQETQYF
TRBV21-1	TRBJ2-7	.	CASTFRDYEQYF